Below, 12 T cell receptor beta chains from the same sample are listed, as sequenced in a study of blood T cell repertoires in COVID-19. This table comes from immunoSEQ multiplex PCR, and its TCRdb copy is limited to in-frame clones, with some not included. Among roughly 340,000 clones listed, roughly 86% were seen once. Material: PBMCs or T cells enriched from blood (not recorded which). These receptors were obtained from a middle-aged man in a cohort exposed to, infected with or recovered from COVID-19 (not recorded which).

This chain uses TRBV5-1 with TRBJ2-7; 10 bases are shared with TRBD1. V trimming: 5 bases; J trimming: 6 bases; junction bases outside the gene matches: 5. Germline V gene data show CDR1 as SGHRS and CDR2 as YFSETQ. The CDR3 loop spans 13 amino acids. The CDR3 sequence: CASRIGQGGEQYF. The CDR3 bases are TGCGCCAGCAGGATAGGACAGGGGGGCGAGCAGTACTTC.

V usage is TRBV5-6 and J usage is TRBJ2-7; D may be TRBD2 (5 bases). Trimming took off 3 bases at V and 3 bases at J, with 16 bases between the two ends. Germline CDR1 SGHDT, CDR2 YYEEEE. The CDR3 loop spans 15 amino acids. The CDR3 sequence: CASSSVLDGDYEQYF. CDR3 DNA sequence: TGTGCCAGCAGCTCGGTTTTGGACGGGGACTACGAGCAGTACTTC.

The genes are TRBV2 and TRBJ2-1, with D uncertain. Looked up from germline, CDR1 is SNHLY and CDR2 is FYNNEI. CDR3 length: 12 amino acids. V lost 7 bases, J lost 4 bases, and 8 bases lay in between. The DNA for the CDR3 is TGTGCCAGCAACGTGCAGTACAATGAGCAGTTCTTC. This gives the protein CASNVQYNEQFF.

The chain links TRBV6-5 to TRBJ2-7; 8 bases are shared with TRBD1. This CDR3 is 14 amino acids long. Germline V gene sequence: CDR1 MNHEY, CDR2 SVGAGI. Trimming took 10 bases from V and 3 from J; bases not matched to a gene: 11. CDR3 residues: CATQPGQERYEQYF. CDR3 bases: TGTGCCACCCAACCGGGACAGGAACGCTACGAGCAGTACTTC.

This clone was detected once. The genes are TRBV7-2 and TRBJ2-1; tentative D call: TRBD2 (6 bases). Trimming removed 1 base at V and 5 bases at J, with 15 bases between. The V gene's germline CDR1 is SGHTA and CDR2 FQGNSA. The CDR3 sequence is 16 residues long. The CDR3 reads CASSLVLGLGNNEQFF. The DNA of the CDR3 is TGTGCCAGCAGCTTAGTATTGGGACTGGGTAACAATGAGCAGTTCTTC.

The genes are TRBV6-5 and TRBJ2-5, with 8 bases identical to TRBD2. The V gene end was trimmed by 10 bases and the J gene end by 3 bases; junction bases not matched to a gene: 7. The CDR3 consists of 13 residues. Germline V gene lookup returns CDR1 MNHEY and CDR2 SVGAGI. The CDR3 nucleotides read TGTGCCACCACGGGAGCGGGGGAAGAGACCCAGTACTTC. Protein: CATTGAGEETQYF.

Written as DNA, the CDR3 is TGTGCCAGCAGCCCTGACAGGGGTGGCTACACCTTC. Translating gives CASSPDRGGYTF. The rearrangement joins TRBV14 to TRBJ1-2; TRBD1 matches at 8 bases. The CDR3 runs 12 residues. Germline V gene data show CDR1 as SGHDN and CDR2 as FVKESK. The ends lost 4 bases at V and 7 bases at J; junction bases unmatched: 2.

The chain combines TRBV2 with TRBJ1-1, with TRBD1 as a possible D gene (5 bases). Trimming removed 6 bases from V and 5 bases from J, with 16 bases in between. CDR3 length: 14 residues. Germline-derived CDR1 and CDR2 are SNHLY and FYNNEI. CDR3 region: CASSYDRVRTEAFF. The CDR3 DNA is TGTGCCAGCAGCTATGACAGAGTAAGGACTGAAGCTTTCTTT. The complete variable domain, with remaining parts taken from reference TRBV2 and TRBJ1-1, reads EPEVTQTPSHQVTQMGQEVILRCVPISNHLYFYWYRQILGQKVEFLVSFYNNEISEKSEIFDDQFSVERPDGSNFTLKIRSTKLEDSAMYFCASSYDRVRTEAFFGQGTRLTVV.

The chain joins TRBV19 to TRBJ2-3, with 8 positions matching TRBD1. With V trimmed by 9 bases and J by 2 bases, 16 bases remained unmatched. This CDR3 contains 17 residues. The germline V gene has CDR1 LNHDA and CDR2 SQIVND (reference sequence). CDR3: CASGQGSSRLYTDTQYF. The CDR3 DNA follows: TGTGCCAGCGGACAGGGATCCAGCAGATTATACACAGATACGCAGTATTTT.

The rearrangement joins TRBV30 to TRBJ2-1, with D perhaps TRBD2 (8 bases). V gave up 2 bases and J gave up 6 bases, with 20 bases separating them. The CDR3 contains 16 residues. CDR1 is GTSNPN, CDR2 SVGIG, per germline (reference sequence). The CDR3 DNA reads as TGTGCCTGGAGTAGACAGGGAGGGACTAGACCCAATGAGCAGTTCTTC. Protein sequence: CAWSRQGGTRPNEQFF. Using reference TRBV30 and TRBJ2-1 for the parts outside the CDR3, the full variable domain is SQTIHQWPATLVQPVGSPLSLECTVEGTSNPNLYWYRQAAGRGLQLLFYSVGIGQISSEVPQNLSASRPQDRQFILSSKKLLLSDSGFYLCAWSRQGGTRPNEQFFGPGTRLTVL.

For the CDR3, the DNA is TGCGCCAGCAGCCATCCCACACTAGCGGGAGCGGGGGAGCTGTTTTTT. Residues: CASSHPTLAGAGELFF. V usage is TRBV4-1 and J usage is TRBJ2-2; 11 bases match TRBD2. There are 16 residues in the CDR3. CDR1 is MGHRA and CDR2 is YSYEKL in the germline V gene. After removal of 3 bases from V and 8 bases from J, the junction contained 8 bases not matched to a gene.

The chain has TRBV7-3 and TRBJ2-3; D gene uncertain. The V end was cut by 3 bases, the J end by 1 base, with 8 bases between. CDR1 and CDR2 from the germline V gene are SGHTA and FQGTGA. This CDR3 contains 14 residues. The CDR3 spells CASSFDTGTDTQYF. In DNA form, the CDR3 reads TGTGCCAGCAGCTTTGACACGGGCACAGATACGCAGTATTTT.